The 20 T cell receptor beta chains given below trace back to one sample, sequenced in a study of blood T cell repertoires in COVID-19. Data came from immunoSEQ multiplex PCR; TCRdb stores just in-frame clones and leaves some out. This table has roughly 280,000 clones, under 90% appearing once. Sequencing was performed on peripheral blood. These receptors were obtained from a man in his 60s with acute or convalescent COVID-19.

In nucleotides, the CDR3 is TGTGCCATCAGTCCCCGGGACAATTATGAAAAACTGTTTTTT. This translates into CAISPRDNYEKLFF. The chain recombines TRBV10-3 with TRBJ1-4, with a weak D call TRBD1 (6 bases). The CDR3 is 14 residues long. CDR1 is ENHRY, CDR2 SYGVKD, per germline. Trimming removed 5 bases from V and 6 bases from J, with 13 bases in between.

The rearrangement uses TRBV5-6 and TRBJ2-1, with 13 bases that match TRBD2. This CDR3 has 15 amino acids. Germline trimming cut 3 bases from V and 8 bases from J; bases unmatched to any gene: 5. From germline, CDR1 is SGHDT and CDR2 YYEEEE. The CDR3 DNA is TGTGCCAGCAGCTGGGGACTAGCGGGGTCCGATGAGCAGTTCTTC. The encoded protein is CASSWGLAGSDEQFF.

The V call is TRBV7-6, the J call TRBJ1-2; 9 nucleotides match TRBD1. The CDR3 runs 16 residues. Losses at the gene ends were 1 base for V and 7 bases for J; bases not matched to a gene: 10. Germline assignment: CDR1 SGHVS and CDR2 FNYEAQ. The CDR3 protein is CASSLEETGGTGGYTF. The CDR3 bases are TGTGCCAGCAGCTTAGAGGAGACAGGGGGGACAGGTGGCTACACCTTC.

This sequence joins TRBV5-1 and TRBJ2-6; 7 positions match TRBD1. Germline V lookup: CDR1 SGHRS, CDR2 YFSETQ. With V trimmed by 5 bases and J by 4 bases, 9 bases remained unmatched. The CDR3 runs 16 residues. The CDR3 sequence: CASSPGGLSGANVLTF. The CDR3 DNA reads as TGCGCCAGCAGTCCAGGGGGTCTAAGCGGGGCCAACGTCCTGACTTTC.

The V gene is TRBV11-3, the J gene TRBJ2-2; 11 nucleotides line up with TRBD1. V lost 6 bases, J lost 6 bases, and 6 bases stayed unmatched. CDR3 length: 15 amino acids. The germline gives CDR1 SGHNT, CDR2 YENEEA. In nucleotides, the CDR3 is TGTGCCAGCAGTCCGGACAGGGGGCCGGCCGGGGAGCTGTTTTTT. As protein: CASSPDRGPAGELFF. Full variable domain (remainder filled in from reference TRBV11-3 and TRBJ2-2): EAGVVQSPRYKIIEKKQPVAFWCNPISGHNTLYWYLQNLGQGPELLIRYENEEAVDDSQLPKDRFSAERLKGVDSTLKIQPAELGDSAVYLCASSPDRGPAGELFFGEGSRLTVL.

The gene calls are TRBV2 and TRBJ2-3, with 9 bases that match TRBD2. This CDR3 comprises 15 residues. The ends lost 5 bases at V and 0 bases at J; junction bases unmatched: 3. The germline gives CDR1 SNHLY, CDR2 FYNNEI. The CDR3 nucleotides are TGTGCCAGCAGTCTAGCGGGATCTAGCACAGATACGCAGTATTTT. Translating gives CASSLAGSSTDTQYF.

This chain connects TRBV28 to TRBJ2-2, with a weak D call TRBD2 (6 bases). Germline lookup yields CDR1 MDHEN and CDR2 SYDVKM. V was shortened by 6 bases and J by 6 bases, with 14 bases between the two germline ends. This CDR3 spans 14 amino acids. CDR3 in DNA: TGTGCCAGCAGCATGGGTGCGGGGCCCGGGGAGCTGTTTTTT. Its protein is CASSMGAGPGELFF.

The chain is built from TRBV19 and TRBJ2-2; 10 bases agree with TRBD1. This CDR3 has 16 residues. Germline CDR1 reads LNHDA; CDR2 reads SQIVND (reference sequence). The J segment lost 4 bases and the V segment lost 3 bases, leaving 5 bases of the junction unmatched. The CDR3 protein is CASSMLDRGPTGELFF. Here the CDR3 DNA reads TGTGCCAGTAGTATGCTCGACAGGGGGCCCACCGGGGAGCTGTTTTTT.

V usage is TRBV6-1 and J usage is TRBJ1-2; D call uncertain. The CDR3 extends over 14 amino acids. V lost 5 bases and J lost 7, with 17 bases in between. In germline, CDR1 is MNHNS, CDR2 SASEGT. CDR3 sequence: CASSSYTGAVGYTF. The CDR3 DNA is TGTGCCAGCAGTTCCTATACGGGAGCGGTTGGCTACACCTTC.

The V call is TRBV3-1 (or the pseudogene TRBV3-2), the J call TRBJ2-1; 9 bases fit TRBD1. The V gene's germline CDR1 is LGHDT and CDR2 YNNKEL (reference sequence). The trim removed 4 bases at V and 4 bases at J, leaving 8 bases unmatched. There are 16 residues in the CDR3. The CDR3 DNA reads as TGTGCCAGCAGCCCAAGGGGACAGGGATTTTACAATGAGCAGTTCTTC. Translation gives CASSPRGQGFYNEQFF.

The rearrangement links TRBV12-3 or TRBV12-4 to TRBJ2-7; D ambiguous. The CDR3 spans 13 residues. Trimming stripped 8 bases from V and 3 bases from J, with 14 bases between. The CDR3 DNA is TGTGCCAGCGCCCGCCAACGGAGCTACGAGCAGTACTTC. Translated, it gives CASARQRSYEQYF.

This clone was detected a few times. The chain is built from TRBV5-1 and TRBJ2-7; 9 bases map to TRBD2. With 0 bases clipped from V and 4 bases from J, the junction kept 5 bases outside the gene matches. This CDR3 comprises 15 residues. Looked up from germline, CDR1 is SGHRS and CDR2 is YFSETQ. CDR3 nucleotides: TGCGCCAGCAGCTTGGGTGGTAGCGGGGGTTACGAGCAGTACTTC. Translated, it gives CASSLGGSGGYEQYF.

This clone has more than one count but fewer than ten. The V call is TRBV3-1 (or the pseudogene TRBV3-2), the J call TRBJ1-1; no firm D call. Germline V gene data show CDR1 as LGHDT and CDR2 as YNNKEL (reference sequence). The CDR3 consists of 16 residues. V lost 3 bases and J 0 bases, leaving 14 bases between the germline ends. The CDR3 DNA reads as TGTGCCAGCAGCCAGGCCGGGGAGGGCGTGAACACTGAAGCTTTCTTT. Translated: CASSQAGEGVNTEAFF.

The rearrangement links TRBV19 to TRBJ1-2, with 11 bases lining up with TRBD1. Germline trimming cut 5 bases from V and 2 bases from J; bases unmatched to any gene: 13. Germline V lookup: CDR1 LNHDA, CDR2 SQIVND (reference sequence). CDR3 size: 18 residues. The CDR3 loop reads CASSRLVSGTGGNYGYTF. The CDR3 DNA sequence: TGTGCCAGTAGTCGATTGGTTTCGGGGACAGGGGGAAACTATGGCTACACCTTC.

This chain joins TRBV27 and TRBJ2-7; D perhaps matches TRBD1 (6 bases). This CDR3 contains 14 residues. V gave up 6 bases and J gave up 1 base, with 13 bases separating them. The germline V gene has CDR1 MNHEY and CDR2 SMNVEV (reference sequence). Here the CDR3 reads CASRTGFASYEQYF. Here the CDR3 DNA reads TGTGCCAGCAGAACAGGGTTTGCTTCCTACGAGCAGTACTTC.

The chain recombines TRBV11-2 with TRBJ2-4; TRBD1 agrees at 10 bases. Germline lookup yields CDR1 SGHAT and CDR2 FQNNGV. This CDR3 has 17 residues. The junction had 7 bases not matched to a gene; V was cut back by 5 bases and J by 0 bases. The CDR3 nucleotides are TGTGCCAGCAGCACCCGACAGGGGGCGGTAGCCAAAAACATTCAGTACTTC. Protein sequence: CASSTRQGAVAKNIQYF.

This chain joins TRBV2 and TRBJ2-1; 8 bases line up with TRBD1. The V segment lost 7 bases and the J segment 6 bases; nucleotides outside the gene matches: 8. The CDR3 length is 14 residues. Germline CDR1 and CDR2: SNHLY and FYNNEI. The CDR3 DNA sequence: TGTGCCAGCATTGGACAGGGTCGGAGCAATGAGCAGTTCTTC. Protein product: CASIGQGRSNEQFF.

The rearrangement joins TRBV7-2 to TRBJ1-3; TRBD1 matches 7 bases. J was trimmed by 4 bases and V by 1 base; bases with no gene match: 4. The germline CDR1 and CDR2 sequences are SGHTA and FQGNSA. This CDR3 has 15 amino acids. The CDR3: CASSLVEGQGNTIYF. CDR3 coding DNA: TGTGCCAGCAGCTTAGTGGAGGGACAGGGAAACACCATATATTTT.

The chain is built from TRBV6-5 and TRBJ1-4; 8 bases map to TRBD1. The CDR3 has 14 residues. V shed 7 bases, J shed 7 bases, and the junction held 8 bases outside the gene matches. The germline CDR1 and CDR2 sequences are MNHEY and SVGAGI. The CDR3: CASILGQGVEKLFF. The CDR3 DNA sequence: TGTGCCAGCATCCTCGGACAGGGAGTTGAAAAACTGTTTTTT.

J is TRBJ1-2 and V is TRBV27; tentative D call: TRBD1 (6 bases). Germline CDR1 is MNHEY and CDR2 is SMNVEV (reference sequence). The CDR3 runs 14 residues. V gave up 5 bases and J gave up 5 bases, with 15 bases separating them. The CDR3 DNA reads as TGTGCCAGCAGTCGGGGGGGGCTGCCGTATGGCTACACCTTC. It codes for CASSRGGLPYGYTF.